This T cell receptor (beta chain) was retrieved from a study of technical replicates of blood from a few donors. The data were produced by immunoSEQ multiplex PCR, yet TCRdb's version contains in-frame clones alone and is incomplete. This table holds approximately 82,000 clones, about 93% found once. V lost 7 bases and J lost 0, with 13 bases in between. CDR3 size: 14 residues. Germline CDR1 SGDLS, CDR2 YYNGEE. Material for sequencing was T cells isolated from PBMCs. The gene calls are TRBV9 and TRBJ2-5, with TRBD2 as a possible D gene (6 bases). The clonotype comes from a human donor in good health. CDR3 in amino acids: CASGGSPNQETQYF. CDR3 sequence (DNA): TGTGCCAGCGGGGGGTCCCCCAACCAAGAGACCCAGTACTTC.